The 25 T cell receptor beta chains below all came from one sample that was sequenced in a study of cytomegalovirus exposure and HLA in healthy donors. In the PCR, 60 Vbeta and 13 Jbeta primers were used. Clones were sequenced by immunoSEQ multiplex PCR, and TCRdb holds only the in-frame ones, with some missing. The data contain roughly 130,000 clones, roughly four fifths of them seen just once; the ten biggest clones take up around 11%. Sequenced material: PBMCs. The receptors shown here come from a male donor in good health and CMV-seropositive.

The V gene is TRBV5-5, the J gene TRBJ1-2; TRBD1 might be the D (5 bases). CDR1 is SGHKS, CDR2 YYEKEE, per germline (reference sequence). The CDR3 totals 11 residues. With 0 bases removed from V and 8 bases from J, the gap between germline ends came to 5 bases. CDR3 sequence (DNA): TGTGCCAGCAGCTTGGGGGGCGGCTACACCTTC. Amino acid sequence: CASSLGGGYTF. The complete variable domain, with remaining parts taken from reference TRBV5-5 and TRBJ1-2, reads DAGVTQSPTHLIKTRGQQVTLRCSPISGHKSVSWYQQVLGQGPQFIFQYYEKEERGRGNFPDRFSARQFPNYSSELNVNALLLGDSALYLCASSLGGGYTFGSGTRLTVV.

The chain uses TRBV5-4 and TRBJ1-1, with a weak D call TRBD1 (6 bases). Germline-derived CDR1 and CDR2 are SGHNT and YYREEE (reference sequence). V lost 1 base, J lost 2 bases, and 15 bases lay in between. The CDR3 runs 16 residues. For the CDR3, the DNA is TGTGCCAGCAGCTTGCACCCCGGACAGCAAAACACTGAAGCTTTCTTT. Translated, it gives CASSLHPGQQNTEAFF.

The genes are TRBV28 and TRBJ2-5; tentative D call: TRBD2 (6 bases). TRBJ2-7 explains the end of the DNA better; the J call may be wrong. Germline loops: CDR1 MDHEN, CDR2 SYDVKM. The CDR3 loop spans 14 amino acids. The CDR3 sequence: CASSLPGLDYEQYF. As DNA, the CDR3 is TGTGCCAGCAGTTTACCGGGACTTGACTACGAGCAGTACTTC.

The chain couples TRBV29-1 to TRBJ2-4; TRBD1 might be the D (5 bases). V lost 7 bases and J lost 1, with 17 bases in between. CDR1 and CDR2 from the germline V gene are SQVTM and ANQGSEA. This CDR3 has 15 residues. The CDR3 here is CSASLGVEAKNIQYF. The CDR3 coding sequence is TGCAGCGCTAGTCTAGGGGTCGAGGCCAAAAACATTCAGTACTTC.

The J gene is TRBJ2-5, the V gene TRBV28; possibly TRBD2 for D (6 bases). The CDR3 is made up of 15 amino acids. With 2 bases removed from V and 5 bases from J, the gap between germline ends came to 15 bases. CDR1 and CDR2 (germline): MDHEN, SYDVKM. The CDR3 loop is CASSLVTGALETQYF. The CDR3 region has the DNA TGTGCCAGCAGTTTAGTAACGGGAGCGTTGGAGACCCAGTACTTC.

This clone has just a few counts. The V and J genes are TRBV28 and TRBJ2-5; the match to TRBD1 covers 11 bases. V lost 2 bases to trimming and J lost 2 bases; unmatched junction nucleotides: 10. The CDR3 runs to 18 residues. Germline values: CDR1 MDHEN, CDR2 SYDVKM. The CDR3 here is CASSLSPGTGGLQETQYF. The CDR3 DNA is TGTGCCAGCAGTTTAAGCCCCGGGACAGGGGGATTACAAGAGACCCAGTACTTC.

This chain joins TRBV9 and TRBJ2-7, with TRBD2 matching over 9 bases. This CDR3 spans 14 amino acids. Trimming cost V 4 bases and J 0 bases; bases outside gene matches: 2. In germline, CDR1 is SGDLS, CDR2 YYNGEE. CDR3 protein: CASSLTSGSYEQYF. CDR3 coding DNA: TGTGCCAGCAGCTTGACTAGCGGCTCCTACGAGCAGTACTTC.

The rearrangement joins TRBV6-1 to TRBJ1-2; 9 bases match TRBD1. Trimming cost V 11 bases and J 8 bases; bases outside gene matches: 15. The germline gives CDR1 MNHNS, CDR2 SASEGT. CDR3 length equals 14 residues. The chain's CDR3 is CAGLRGQGLQGYTF. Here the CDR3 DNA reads TGTGCCGGCCTGAGGGGACAGGGCCTCCAGGGCTACACCTTC.

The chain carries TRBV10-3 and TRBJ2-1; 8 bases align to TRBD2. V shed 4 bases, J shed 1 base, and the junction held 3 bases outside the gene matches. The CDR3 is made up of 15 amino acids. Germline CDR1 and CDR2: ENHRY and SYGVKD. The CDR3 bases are TGTGCCATCAGTGTCAGCGGGAGTTCCTACAATGAGCAGTTCTTC. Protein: CAISVSGSSYNEQFF.

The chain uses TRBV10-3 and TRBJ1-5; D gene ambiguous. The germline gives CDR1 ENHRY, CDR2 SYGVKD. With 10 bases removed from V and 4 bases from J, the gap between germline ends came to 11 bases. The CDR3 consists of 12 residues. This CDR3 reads CATAGVNQPQHF. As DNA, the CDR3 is TGTGCCACCGCCGGGGTAAATCAGCCCCAGCATTTT.

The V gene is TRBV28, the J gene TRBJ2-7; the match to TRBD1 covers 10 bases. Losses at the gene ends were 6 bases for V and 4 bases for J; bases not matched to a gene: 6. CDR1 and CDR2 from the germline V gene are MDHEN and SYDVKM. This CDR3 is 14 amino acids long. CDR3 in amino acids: CASSYRDRGYEQYF. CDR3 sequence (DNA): TGTGCCAGCAGCTACCGGGACAGGGGTTACGAGCAGTACTTC.

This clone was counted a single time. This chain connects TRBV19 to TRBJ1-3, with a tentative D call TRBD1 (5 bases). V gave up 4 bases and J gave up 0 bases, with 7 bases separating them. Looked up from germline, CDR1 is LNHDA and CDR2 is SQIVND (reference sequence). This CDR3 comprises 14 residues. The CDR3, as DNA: TGTGCCAGTAGTAGACAGCGCTCTGGAAACACCATATATTTT. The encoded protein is CASSRQRSGNTIYF.

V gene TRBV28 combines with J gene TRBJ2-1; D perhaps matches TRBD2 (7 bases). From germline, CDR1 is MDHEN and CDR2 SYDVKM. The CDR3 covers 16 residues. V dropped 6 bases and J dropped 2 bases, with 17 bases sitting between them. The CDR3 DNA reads TGTGCCAGCAGCCCCAGCCACGGGGGGCCCTACAATGAGCAGTTCTTC. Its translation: CASSPSHGGPYNEQFF.

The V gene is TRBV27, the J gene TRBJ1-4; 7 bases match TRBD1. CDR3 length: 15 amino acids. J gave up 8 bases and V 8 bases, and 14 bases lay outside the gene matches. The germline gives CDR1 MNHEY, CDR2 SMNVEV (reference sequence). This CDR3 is CASASPQQGREKLFF. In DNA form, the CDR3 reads TGTGCCAGCGCTTCTCCCCAACAGGGGAGGGAAAAACTGTTTTTT.

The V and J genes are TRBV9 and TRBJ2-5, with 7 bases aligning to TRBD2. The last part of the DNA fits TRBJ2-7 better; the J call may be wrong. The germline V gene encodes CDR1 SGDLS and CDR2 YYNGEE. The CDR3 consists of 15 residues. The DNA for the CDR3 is TGTGCCAGCAGCACCCGGACTAGGTGGAAGCTCGAGCAGTACTTC. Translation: CASSTRTRWKLEQYF.

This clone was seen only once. The CDR3 sequence is CAWKPRGEAFF. The DNA for the CDR3 is TGTGCCTGGAAACCCAGGGGAGAAGCTTTCTTT. This chain links TRBV30 with TRBJ1-1, with D perhaps TRBD1 (6 bases). The CDR3 sequence is 11 residues long. The ends were cut back, 4 bases at V and 8 bases at J, with 11 bases in the middle. Germline CDR1 and CDR2: GTSNPN and SVGIG (reference sequence). Using reference TRBV30 and TRBJ1-1 for the parts outside the CDR3, the full variable domain is SQTIHQWPATLVQPVGSPLSLECTVEGTSNPNLYWYRQAAGRGLQLLFYSVGIGQISSEVPQNLSASRPQDRQFILSSKKLLLSDSGFYLCAWKPRGEAFFGQGTRLTVV.

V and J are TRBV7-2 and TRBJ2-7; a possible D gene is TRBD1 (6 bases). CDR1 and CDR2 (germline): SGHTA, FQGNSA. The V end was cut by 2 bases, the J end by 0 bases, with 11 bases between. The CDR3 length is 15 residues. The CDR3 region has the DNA TGTGCCAGCAGCTTATGGACAGATATCTCCTACGAGCAGTACTTC. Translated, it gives CASSLWTDISYEQYF.

Here the CDR3 reads CASMVGAPGNTIYF. The CDR3 DNA is TGTGCCAGCATGGTGGGGGCCCCTGGAAACACCATATATTTT. The J gene is TRBJ1-3, the V gene TRBV28; tentative D call: TRBD1 (6 bases). The CDR3 is 14 amino acids. The V gene's germline CDR1 is MDHEN and CDR2 SYDVKM. V shed 7 bases and J shed 2 bases, with 12 bases lying between them.

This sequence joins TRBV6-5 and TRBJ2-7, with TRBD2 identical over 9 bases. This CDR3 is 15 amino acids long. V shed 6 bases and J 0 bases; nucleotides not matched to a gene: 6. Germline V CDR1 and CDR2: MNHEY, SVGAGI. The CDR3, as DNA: TGTGCCAGCAGCCGTCCGGGACTAGCCTCCTACGAGCAGTACTTC. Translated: CASSRPGLASYEQYF.

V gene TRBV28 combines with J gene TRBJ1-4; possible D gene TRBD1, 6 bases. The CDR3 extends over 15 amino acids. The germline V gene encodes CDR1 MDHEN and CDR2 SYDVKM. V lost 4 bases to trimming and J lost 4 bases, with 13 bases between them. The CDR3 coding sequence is TGTGCCAGCAGTTCTCGAGGACAGCATAATGAAAAACTGTTTTTT. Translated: CASSSRGQHNEKLFF. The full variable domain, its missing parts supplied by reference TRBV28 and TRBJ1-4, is DVKVTQSSRYLVKRTGEKVFLECVQDMDHENMFWYRQDPGLGLRLIYFSYDVKMKEKGDIPEGYSVSREKKERFSLILESASTNQTSMYLCASSSRGQHNEKLFFGSGTQLSVL.

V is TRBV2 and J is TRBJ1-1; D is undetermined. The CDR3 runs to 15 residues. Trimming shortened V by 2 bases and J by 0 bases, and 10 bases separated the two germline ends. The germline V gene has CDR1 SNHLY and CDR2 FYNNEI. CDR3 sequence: CASSETVPLNTEAFF. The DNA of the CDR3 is TGTGCCAGCAGTGAAACGGTACCCCTGAACACTGAAGCTTTCTTT.

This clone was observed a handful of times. The CDR3 sequence: CASGTVYEKLFF. In DNA form, the CDR3 reads TGTGCCAGCGGGACTGTTTATGAAAAACTGTTTTTT. The chain combines TRBV25-1 with TRBJ1-4, with D perhaps TRBD1 (5 bases). The germline CDR1 and CDR2 sequences are MGHDK and SYGVNS. This CDR3 region has 12 residues. The V end lost 8 bases, the J end lost 6 bases, and 10 bases lay between the germline ends.

The CDR3 loop is CASTIGQGWTEAFF. The CDR3 region has the DNA TGTGCCAGTACCATCGGACAGGGCTGGACTGAAGCTTTCTTT. V gene TRBV19 combines with J gene TRBJ1-1; 8 bases are a match to TRBD1. Per the germline V gene, CDR1 is LNHDA and CDR2 is SQIVND (reference sequence). The trim removed 7 bases at V and 5 bases at J, leaving 9 bases unmatched. The CDR3 has 14 amino acids.

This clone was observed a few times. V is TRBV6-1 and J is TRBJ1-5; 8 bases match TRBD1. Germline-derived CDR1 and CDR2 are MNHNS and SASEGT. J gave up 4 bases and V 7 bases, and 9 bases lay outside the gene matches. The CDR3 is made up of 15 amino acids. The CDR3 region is CASTLATGGNQPQHF. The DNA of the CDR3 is TGTGCCAGCACCCTGGCTACAGGGGGGAATCAGCCCCAGCATTTT.

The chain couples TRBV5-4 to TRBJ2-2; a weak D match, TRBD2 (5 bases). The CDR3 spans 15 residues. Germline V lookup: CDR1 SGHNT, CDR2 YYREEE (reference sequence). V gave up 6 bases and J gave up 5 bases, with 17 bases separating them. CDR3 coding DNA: TGTGCCAGCACCTTTAGCGACTGGGAAACCGGGGAGCTGTTTTTT. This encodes CASTFSDWETGELFF.